Below are 24 T cell receptor beta chains sequenced from a single sample in a study of radiation and T cells in renal cell carcinoma. As for time point: baseline pretreatment blood. Treatment meaning: 15 Gy SBRT to primary tumor, nephrectomy 4 weeks later. TCRdb's copy holds only in-frame clones and misses some; the assay was immunoSEQ multiplex PCR. The data show 110,000 to 150,000 clones, with approximately 91% seen just once and around 12% held by the top ten. Sequenced here: blood, sampled from a patient whose treatment included radiotherapy and nephrectomy. These receptors were collected from a woman in her 50s with renal cell carcinoma.

This clone showed up just once. The V gene is TRBV5-4, the J gene TRBJ2-5; tentatively, D is TRBD1 or TRBD2 (5 bases each). Germline CDR1 reads SGHNT; CDR2 reads YYREEE (reference sequence). This CDR3 has 14 residues. Deletions cut 1 base from V and 3 bases from J, with 10 bases between. The CDR3 protein is CASSLRGTKETQYF. CDR3 nucleotides: TGTGCCAGCAGCTTGAGAGGGACCAAAGAGACCCAGTACTTC.

In regard to this clone: Different DNA sequences within this sample yield the same CDR3. This chain joins TRBV30 and TRBJ1-5; possibly TRBD1 for D (6 bases). There are 12 residues in the CDR3. Germline CDR1 and CDR2: GTSNPN and SVGIG (reference sequence). V was shortened by 0 bases and J by 6 bases, with 6 bases between the two germline ends. Written as DNA, the CDR3 is TGTGCCTGGAGTGTACAGGGTCAGCCCCAGCATTTT. This translates into CAWSVQGQPQHF.

The chain combines TRBV7-2 with TRBJ2-7; 9 bases match TRBD2. The CDR3 sequence is 14 residues long. Germline CDR1 reads SGHTA; CDR2 reads FQGNSA. With 3 bases clipped from V and 6 bases from J, the junction kept 6 bases outside the gene matches. Here the CDR3 reads CASSLGRGGREQYF. In DNA form, the CDR3 reads TGTGCCAGCAGCTTGGGGCGGGGGGGCCGCGAGCAGTACTTC. Full variable domain (rest looked up from reference TRBV7-2 and TRBJ2-7): GAGVSQSPSNKVTEKGKDVELRCDPISGHTALYWYRQSLGQGLEFLIYFQGNSAPDKSGLPSDRFSAERTGGSVSTLTIQRTQQEDSAVYLCASSLGRGGREQYFGPGTRLTVT.

This clone was observed a handful of times. This chain links TRBV29-1 with TRBJ1-2; weak D call: TRBD1 (5 bases). Trimming cost V 4 bases and J 1 base, with 13 bases left between them. The CDR3 is 14 residues long. Germline CDR1 SQVTM, CDR2 ANQGSEA. The CDR3 coding sequence is TGCAGCGTTGTAGGACAAGATCTTAACTATGGCTACACCTTC. It codes for CSVVGQDLNYGYTF.

The V call is TRBV27, the J call TRBJ1-2; tentatively, D is TRBD1 (6 bases). Germline V gives CDR1 MNHEY, CDR2 SMNVEV (reference sequence). Trimming took 8 bases from V and 7 from J, leaving 17 bases between them. CDR3 length: 13 amino acids. CDR3 in DNA: TGTGCCAGCGGCTGGGGGGCGTTAAGTGGCTACACCTTC. Amino acid sequence: CASGWGALSGYTF.

The rearrangement uses TRBV7-9 and TRBJ2-5; D is possibly TRBD1 (6 bases). The length of the CDR3 is 15 residues. Trimming removed 5 bases from V and 3 bases from J, with 16 bases in between. The germline CDR1 and CDR2 sequences are SEHNR and FQNEAQ (reference sequence). Written as DNA, the CDR3 is TGTGCCAGCAGCGCCGGAGTGGGGGCAAAAGAGACCCAGTACTTC. It is translated as CASSAGVGAKETQYF.

This clone was seen ten or more times. The chain joins TRBV6-4 to TRBJ1-5; D gene ambiguous. Trimming pared 3 bases from V and 1 base from J, leaving 7 bases between. Germline CDR1 is MRHNA and CDR2 is SNTAGT. The CDR3 is made up of 14 amino acids. CDR3 nucleotide sequence: TGTGCCAGCAGTGAGGGCGACAGCAATCAGCCCCAGCATTTT. Its translation: CASSEGDSNQPQHF.

This sequence joins TRBV7-8 and TRBJ2-5, with 7 nucleotides matching TRBD1. The junction had 9 bases not matched to a gene; V was cut back by 1 base and J by 4 bases. This CDR3 has 16 amino acids. Looked up from germline, CDR1 is SGHVS and CDR2 is FQNEAQ. Here the CDR3 reads CASSLEWSTGTETQYF. CDR3 nucleotide sequence: TGTGCCAGCAGCTTAGAATGGTCGACAGGGACAGAGACCCAGTACTTC.

The chain carries TRBV11-2 and TRBJ2-7; 10 bases are a match to TRBD1. Trimming removed 3 bases from V and 6 bases from J; junction bases left unmatched: 8. Germline values: CDR1 SGHAT, CDR2 FQNNGV. The CDR3 is 15 residues long. The CDR3 reads CASSFGTGALREQYF. The DNA of the CDR3 is TGTGCCAGCAGCTTCGGGACAGGGGCCCTACGCGAGCAGTACTTC.

The rearrangement uses TRBV6-6 and TRBJ1-5, with TRBD1 matching over 7 bases. Germline V gives CDR1 MNHNY, CDR2 SVGAGI (reference sequence). V was pared by 3 bases and J by 4 bases, with 9 bases of the junction left unmatched. CDR3 length: 16 amino acids. CDR3: CASSYNTGTANQPQHF. DNA of the CDR3: TGTGCCAGCAGTTATAACACCGGGACAGCTAATCAGCCCCAGCATTTT.

The CDR3 loop is CASNLPGQRHTEAFF. The CDR3 nucleotides are TGTGCCAGCAATTTACCGGGACAACGCCACACTGAAGCTTTCTTT. The V gene is TRBV2, the J gene TRBJ1-1; possible D gene TRBD1, 6 bases. Between the trimmed V and J ends, which lost 7 bases and 3 bases, there was a span of 18 bases. The CDR3 extends over 15 amino acids. CDR1 SNHLY and CDR2 FYNNEI come from the germline V gene.

The rearrangement joins TRBV2 to TRBJ2-7; unclear D gene. From germline, CDR1 is SNHLY and CDR2 FYNNEI. V was trimmed by 2 bases and J by 4 bases, leaving 15 bases between them. CDR3 length: 15 amino acids. Here the CDR3 DNA reads TGTGCCAGCAGTGAATTTTTCGGACGGGTTTACGAGCAGTACTTC. It specifies CASSEFFGRVYEQYF.

V usage is TRBV15 and J usage is TRBJ1-5, with D unresolved. The CDR3 spans 13 residues. The germline V gene encodes CDR1 LNHNV and CDR2 YYDKDF (reference sequence). Trimming took off 3 bases at V and 5 bases at J, with 8 bases between the two ends. The CDR3 bases are TGTGCCACCAGCAGGCGAATGGATCAGCCCCAGCATTTT. It yields the protein CATSRRMDQPQHF.

The chain has TRBV7-2 and TRBJ1-5; TRBD1 matches at 7 bases. CDR1 is SGHTA, CDR2 FQGNSA, per germline. Trimming took 4 bases from V and 7 from J; bases not matched to a gene: 10. This CDR3 region has 15 residues. The CDR3 coding sequence is TGTGCCAGCAGCTCGACGGGACAGCGTAGCCAGCCCCAGCATTTT. Translation: CASSSTGQRSQPQHF. The whole variable domain, remainder taken from reference TRBV7-2 and TRBJ1-5, is GAGVSQSPSNKVTEKGKDVELRCDPISGHTALYWYRQSLGQGLEFLIYFQGNSAPDKSGLPSDRFSAERTGGSVSTLTIQRTQQEDSAVYLCASSSTGQRSQPQHFGDGTRLSIL.

This chain connects TRBV4-1 to TRBJ1-2; TRBD1 is a possible D gene (5 bases). The CDR3 consists of 13 residues. Trimming removed 8 bases at V and 6 bases at J, with 16 bases between. The germline gives CDR1 MGHRA, CDR2 YSYEKL. The chain's CDR3 is CASLSGTSHGYTF. The CDR3, as DNA: TGCGCCAGCCTCTCAGGGACCTCGCATGGCTACACCTTC.

This clone was seen only once. The gene calls are TRBV7-9 and TRBJ1-4, with D possibly matching TRBD1 (5 bases). Germline CDR1 SEHNR, CDR2 FQNEAQ (reference sequence). The germline V and J ends were trimmed by 1 base and 1 base, with 7 bases remaining between them. This CDR3 contains 15 residues. Written as DNA, the CDR3 is TGTGCCAGCAGCTTAGACGGGGGAACTAATGAAAAACTGTTTTTT. Amino acid sequence: CASSLDGGTNEKLFF.

The chain combines TRBV19 with TRBJ2-1; 7 bases are shared with TRBD2. The J segment lost 11 bases and the V segment lost 4 bases, leaving 8 bases of the junction unmatched. The CDR3 length is 13 residues. Germline lookup yields CDR1 LNHDA and CDR2 SQIVND (reference sequence). Here the CDR3 DNA reads TGTGCCAGTAGTAAGTTTGGCGGGAGTAAGCAGTTCTTC. It specifies CASSKFGGSKQFF.

The V and J genes are TRBV2 and TRBJ1-2; D gene unclear. Germline V gene lookup returns CDR1 SNHLY and CDR2 FYNNEI. CDR3 length: 14 residues. V was clipped by 1 base and J by 1 base, with 7 bases between them. Here the CDR3 reads CASSEEDYNYGYTF. DNA of the CDR3: TGTGCCAGCAGTGAAGAGGATTATAACTATGGCTACACCTTC.

The J gene is TRBJ2-4, the V gene TRBV18; TRBD2 is a possible D gene (5 bases). The CDR3 is made up of 16 amino acids. V gave up 5 bases and J gave up 0 bases, with 14 bases separating them. Germline V gene lookup returns CDR1 KGHSH and CDR2 LQKENI. CDR3 sequence: CASSIGNTLAKNIQYF. The CDR3 DNA sequence: TGTGCCAGCTCAATCGGGAACACCCTAGCCAAAAACATTCAGTACTTC. The full variable domain, with the rest looked up from reference TRBV18 and TRBJ2-4, is NAGVMQNPRHLVRRRGQEARLRCSPMKGHSHVYWYRQLPEEGLKFMVYLQKENIIDESGMPKERFSAEFPKEGPSILRIQQVVRGDSAAYFCASSIGNTLAKNIQYFGAGTRLSVL.

V and J are TRBV4-1 and TRBJ1-2; TRBD1 might be the D (6 bases). V dropped 1 base and J dropped 2 bases, with 23 bases sitting between them. The CDR3 contains 19 residues. CDR1 and CDR2 (germline): MGHRA, YSYEKL. CDR3 bases: TGCGCCAGCAGCCAAGGGTCGGGGGGCGCGGTGGTCCGAAACTATGGCTACACCTTC. Its protein product is CASSQGSGGAVVRNYGYTF.

The V and J genes are TRBV2 and TRBJ2-7; TRBD1 agrees at 10 bases. The CDR3 extends over 14 amino acids. The J segment lost 3 bases and the V segment lost 7 bases, leaving 6 bases of the junction unmatched. Germline CDR1 and CDR2: SNHLY and FYNNEI. CDR3 sequence reads: CASTPGQGNYEQYF. As DNA, the CDR3 is TGTGCCAGCACCCCGGGACAGGGGAACTACGAGCAGTACTTC.

This clone was seen once. The chain combines TRBV2 with TRBJ1-2, with D unresolved. Deletions cut 4 bases from V and 0 bases from J, with 6 bases between. The CDR3 spans 13 residues. The germline gives CDR1 SNHLY, CDR2 FYNNEI. In nucleotides, the CDR3 is TGTGCCAGCAGTGTCCGAGCTAACTATGGCTACACCTTC. Translation: CASSVRANYGYTF. The whole variable domain, filled in from reference TRBV2 and TRBJ1-2, reads EPEVTQTPSHQVTQMGQEVILRCVPISNHLYFYWYRQILGQKVEFLVSFYNNEISEKSEIFDDQFSVERPDGSNFTLKIRSTKLEDSAMYFCASSVRANYGYTFGSGTRLTVV.

The chain employs TRBV5-1 and TRBJ1-1, with no clear D. The V end was cut by 0 bases, the J end by 5 bases, with 14 bases between. Germline V gives CDR1 SGHRS, CDR2 YFSETQ. There are 15 residues in the CDR3. The CDR3 loop is CASSLDHAGGTEAFF. In DNA, the CDR3 is TGCGCCAGCAGCTTGGATCATGCAGGAGGTACTGAAGCTTTCTTT.

The V and J genes are TRBV5-1 and TRBJ2-2; either TRBD1 or TRBD2 may supply D (5 bases each). This CDR3 is built from 14 residues. Germline lookup yields CDR1 SGHRS and CDR2 YFSETQ. Trimming shortened V by 0 bases and J by 4 bases, and 7 bases separated the two germline ends. CDR3 amino acids: CASSLEGTTGELFF. In DNA, the CDR3 is TGCGCCAGCAGCTTGGAGGGGACCACCGGGGAGCTGTTTTTT.